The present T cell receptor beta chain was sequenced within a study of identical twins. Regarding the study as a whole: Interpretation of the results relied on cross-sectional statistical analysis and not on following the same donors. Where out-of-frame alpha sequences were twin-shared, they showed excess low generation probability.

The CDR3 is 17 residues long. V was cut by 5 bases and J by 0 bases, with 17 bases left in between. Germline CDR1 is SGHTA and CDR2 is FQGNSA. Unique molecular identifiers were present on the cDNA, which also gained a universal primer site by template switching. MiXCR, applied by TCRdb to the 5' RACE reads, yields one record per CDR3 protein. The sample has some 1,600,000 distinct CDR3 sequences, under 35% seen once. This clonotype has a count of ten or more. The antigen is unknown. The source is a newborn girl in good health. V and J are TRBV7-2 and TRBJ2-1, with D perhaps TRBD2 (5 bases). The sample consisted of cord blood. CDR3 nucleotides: TGTGCCAGCAGCCCACAATTAGGGAGACCCTCCTACAATGAGCAGTTCTTC. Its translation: CASSPQLGRPSYNEQFF.